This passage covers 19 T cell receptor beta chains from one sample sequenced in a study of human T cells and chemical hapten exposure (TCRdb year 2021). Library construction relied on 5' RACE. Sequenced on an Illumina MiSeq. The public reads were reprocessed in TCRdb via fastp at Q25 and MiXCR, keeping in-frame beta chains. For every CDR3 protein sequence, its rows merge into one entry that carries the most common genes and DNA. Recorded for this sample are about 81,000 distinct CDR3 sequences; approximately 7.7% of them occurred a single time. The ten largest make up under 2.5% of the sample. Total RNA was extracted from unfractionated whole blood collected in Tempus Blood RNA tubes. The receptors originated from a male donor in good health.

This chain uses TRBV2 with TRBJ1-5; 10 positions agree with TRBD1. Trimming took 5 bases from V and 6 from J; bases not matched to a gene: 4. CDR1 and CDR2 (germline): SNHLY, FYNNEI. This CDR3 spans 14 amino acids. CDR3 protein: CASSKDRGGQPQHF. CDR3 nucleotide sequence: TGTGCCAGCAGTAAGGACAGGGGGGGTCAGCCCCAGCATTTT.

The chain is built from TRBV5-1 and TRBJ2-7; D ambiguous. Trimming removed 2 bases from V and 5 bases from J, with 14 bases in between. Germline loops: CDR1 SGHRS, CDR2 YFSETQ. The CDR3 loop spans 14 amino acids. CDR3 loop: CASSFPGPRNEQYF. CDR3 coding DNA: TGCGCCAGCAGCTTCCCGGGCCCGAGGAACGAGCAGTACTTC.

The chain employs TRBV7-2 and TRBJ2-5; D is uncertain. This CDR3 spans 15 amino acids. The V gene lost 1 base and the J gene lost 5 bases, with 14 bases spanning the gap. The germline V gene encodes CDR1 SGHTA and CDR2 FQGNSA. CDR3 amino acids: CASSLVSTVKETQYF. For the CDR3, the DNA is TGTGCCAGCAGCTTAGTCAGTACGGTAAAGGAGACCCAGTACTTC.

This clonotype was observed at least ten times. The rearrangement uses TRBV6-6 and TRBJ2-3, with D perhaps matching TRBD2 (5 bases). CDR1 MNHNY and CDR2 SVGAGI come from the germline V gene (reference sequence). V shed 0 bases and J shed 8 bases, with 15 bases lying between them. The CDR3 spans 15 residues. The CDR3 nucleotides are TGTGCCAGCAGTTACTCGCTCGGGGTTACTGGTACGCAGTATTTT. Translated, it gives CASSYSLGVTGTQYF.

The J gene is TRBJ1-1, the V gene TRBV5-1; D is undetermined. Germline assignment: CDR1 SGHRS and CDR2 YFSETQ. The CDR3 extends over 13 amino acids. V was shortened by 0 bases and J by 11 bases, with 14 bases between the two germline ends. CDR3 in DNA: TGCGCCAGCAGCTTGGGAGGCGGTTTGGGGGCTTTCTTT. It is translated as CASSLGGGLGAFF.

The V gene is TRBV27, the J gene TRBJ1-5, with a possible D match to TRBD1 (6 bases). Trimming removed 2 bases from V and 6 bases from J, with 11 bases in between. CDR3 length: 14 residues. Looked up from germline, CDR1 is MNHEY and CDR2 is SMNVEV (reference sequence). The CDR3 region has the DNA TGTGCCAGCAGTTTAACGGGGGCAGGTCAGCCCCAGCATTTT. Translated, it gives CASSLTGAGQPQHF.

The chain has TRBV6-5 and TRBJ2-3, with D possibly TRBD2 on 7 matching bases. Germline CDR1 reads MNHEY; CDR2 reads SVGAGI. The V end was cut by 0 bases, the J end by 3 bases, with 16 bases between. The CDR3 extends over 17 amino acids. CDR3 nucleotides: TGTGCCAGCAGTTACTCCCCCGCGAGGGGGGGTACAGATACGCAGTATTTT. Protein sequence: CASSYSPARGGTDTQYF.

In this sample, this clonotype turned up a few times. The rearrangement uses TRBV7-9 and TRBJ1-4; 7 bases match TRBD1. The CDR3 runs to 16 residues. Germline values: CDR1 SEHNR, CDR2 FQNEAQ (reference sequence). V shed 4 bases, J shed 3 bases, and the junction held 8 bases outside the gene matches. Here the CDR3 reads CASSWEQGKANEKLFF. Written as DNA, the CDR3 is TGTGCCAGCAGCTGGGAACAGGGGAAGGCTAATGAAAAACTGTTTTTT.

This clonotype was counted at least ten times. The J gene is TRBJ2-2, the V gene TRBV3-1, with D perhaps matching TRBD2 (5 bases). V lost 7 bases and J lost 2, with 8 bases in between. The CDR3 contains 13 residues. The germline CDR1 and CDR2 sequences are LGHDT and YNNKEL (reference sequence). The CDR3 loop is CASTPGNTGELFF. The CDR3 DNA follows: TGTGCCAGCACGCCGGGAAACACCGGGGAGCTGTTTTTT.

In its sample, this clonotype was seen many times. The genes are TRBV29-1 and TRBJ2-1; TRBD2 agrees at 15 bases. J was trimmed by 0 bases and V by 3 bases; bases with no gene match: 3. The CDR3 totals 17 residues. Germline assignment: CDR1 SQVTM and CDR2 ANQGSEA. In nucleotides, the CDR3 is TGCAGCGTTGATGGGACTAGCGGGGGGAGCTCCTACAATGAGCAGTTCTTC. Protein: CSVDGTSGGSSYNEQFF.

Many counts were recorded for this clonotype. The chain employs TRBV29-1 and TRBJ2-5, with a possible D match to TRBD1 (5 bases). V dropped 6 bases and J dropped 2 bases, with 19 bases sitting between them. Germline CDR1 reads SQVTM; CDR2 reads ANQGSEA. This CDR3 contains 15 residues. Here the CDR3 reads CSVDPTGPPQETQYF. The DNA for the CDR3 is TGCAGCGTAGATCCAACAGGACCCCCTCAAGAGACCCAGTACTTC.

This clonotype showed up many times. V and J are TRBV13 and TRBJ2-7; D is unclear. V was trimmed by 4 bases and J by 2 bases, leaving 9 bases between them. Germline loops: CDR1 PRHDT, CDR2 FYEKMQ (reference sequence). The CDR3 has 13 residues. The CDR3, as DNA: TGTGCCAGCAGCTCTCGCCAAACCTACGAGCAGTACTTC. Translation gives CASSSRQTYEQYF.

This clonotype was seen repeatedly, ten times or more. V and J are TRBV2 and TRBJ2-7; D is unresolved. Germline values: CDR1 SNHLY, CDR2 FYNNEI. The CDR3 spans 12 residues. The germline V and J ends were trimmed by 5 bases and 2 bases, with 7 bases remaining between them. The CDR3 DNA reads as TGTGCCAGCAGTTGGGGAACCTACGAGCAGTACTTC. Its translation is CASSWGTYEQYF.

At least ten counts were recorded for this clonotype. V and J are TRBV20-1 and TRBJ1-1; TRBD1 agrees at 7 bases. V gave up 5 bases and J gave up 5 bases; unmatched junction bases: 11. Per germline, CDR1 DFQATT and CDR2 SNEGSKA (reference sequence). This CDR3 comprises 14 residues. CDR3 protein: CSASSRQGGTEAFF. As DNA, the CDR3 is TGCAGTGCTTCTTCCAGACAGGGCGGGACTGAAGCTTTCTTT.

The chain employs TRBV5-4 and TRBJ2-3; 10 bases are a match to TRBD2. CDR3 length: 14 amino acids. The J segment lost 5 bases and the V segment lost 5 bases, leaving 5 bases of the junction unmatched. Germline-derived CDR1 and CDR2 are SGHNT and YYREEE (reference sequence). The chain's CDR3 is CASRERGGRDTQYF. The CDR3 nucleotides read TGTGCCAGCAGAGAGCGGGGGGGCCGAGATACGCAGTATTTT.

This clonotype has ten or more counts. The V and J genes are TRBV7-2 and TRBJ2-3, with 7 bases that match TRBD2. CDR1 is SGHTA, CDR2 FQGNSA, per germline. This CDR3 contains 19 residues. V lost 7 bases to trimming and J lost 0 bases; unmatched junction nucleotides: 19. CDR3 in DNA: TGTGCCAGCACCGATAGCGGGTGGAGGAGGATTACTAGCACAGATACGCAGTATTTT. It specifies CASTDSGWRRITSTDTQYF.

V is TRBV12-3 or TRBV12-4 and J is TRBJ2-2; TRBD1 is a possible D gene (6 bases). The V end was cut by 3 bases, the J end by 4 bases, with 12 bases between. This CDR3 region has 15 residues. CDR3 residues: CASSFRVGGTGELFF. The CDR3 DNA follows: TGTGCCAGCAGTTTTCGGGTAGGGGGCACCGGGGAGCTGTTTTTT.

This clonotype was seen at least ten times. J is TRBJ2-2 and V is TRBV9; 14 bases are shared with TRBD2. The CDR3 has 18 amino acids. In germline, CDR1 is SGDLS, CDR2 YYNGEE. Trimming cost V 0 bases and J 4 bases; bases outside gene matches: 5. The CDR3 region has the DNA TGTGCCAGCAGCGTAGGACTAGCGGGAGGGCGCGTCACCGGGGAGCTGTTTTTT. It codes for CASSVGLAGGRVTGELFF.

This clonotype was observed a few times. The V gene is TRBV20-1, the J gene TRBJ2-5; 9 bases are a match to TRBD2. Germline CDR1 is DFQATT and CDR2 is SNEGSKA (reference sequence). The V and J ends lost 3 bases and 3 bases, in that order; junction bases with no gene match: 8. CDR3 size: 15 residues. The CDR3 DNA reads TGCAGTGCTAGTTTGCGACTAGCGGTAAAAGAGACCCAGTACTTC. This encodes CSASLRLAVKETQYF.